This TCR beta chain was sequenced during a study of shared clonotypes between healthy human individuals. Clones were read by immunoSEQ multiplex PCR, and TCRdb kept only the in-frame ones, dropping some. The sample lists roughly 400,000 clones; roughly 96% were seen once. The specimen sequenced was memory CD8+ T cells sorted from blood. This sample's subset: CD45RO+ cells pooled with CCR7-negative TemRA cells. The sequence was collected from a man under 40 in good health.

The CDR3 bases are TGTGCCAGCCGGGGCGGATACAATGAGCAGTTCTTC. Protein: CASRGGYNEQFF. The rearrangement links TRBV28 to TRBJ2-1; tentatively, D is TRBD1 or TRBD2 (5 bases each). With 8 bases removed from V and 4 bases from J, the gap between germline ends came to 9 bases. The V gene's germline CDR1 is MDHEN and CDR2 SYDVKM. This CDR3 is 12 amino acids long.